Listed below are T cell receptor beta chains from one sample, sequenced in a study of OX40 agonist ivuxolimab in advanced cancers. Profiling relied on immunoSEQ multiplex PCR, and the TCRdb table lists in-frame clones only, not all of them. The sample has tens of thousands of clones, about 90% seen once; the top ten hold 5.2%. This specimen consisted of CD4+ or CD8+ T cells sorted from blood, obtained in a trial of the OX40 agonist ivuxolimab. The receptors stem from an adult with an advanced solid tumor such as melanoma, head and neck, liver or kidney cancer. Both conserved end residues are part of each CDR3. D genes are given only for firm matches. The size of a clone is reported for some rows only, either as once, few or many, or as a class for expanded clones.

d_call	j_call	clone_size	cdr3_length	v_call	cdr3_nt	cdr3_aa
TRBD2	TRBJ2-1	NA	17	TRBV11-2	TGTGCCAGCAGCTTAGAGACTAGCGGGAGTACCTACAATGAGCAGTTCTTC	CASSLETSGSTYNEQFF
NA	TRBJ2-7	NA	12	TRBV29-1	TGCAGCGTCAAAGGACAGCTCTACGAGCAGTACTTC	CSVKGQLYEQYF
TRBD1	TRBJ2-5	NA	15	TRBV7-3	TGTGCCAGCAGCCCCGGGACAGGGGTACAAGAGACCCAGTACTTC	CASSPGTGVQETQYF
TRBD2	TRBJ2-7	NA	16	TRBV5-1	TGCGCCAGCAGCAAGGAAGCTAGCGGGATCTCCTACGAGCAGTACTTC	CASSKEASGISYEQYF
TRBD2	TRBJ2-6	NA	17	TRBV18	TGTGCCAGCTCACCACGTCTAGCGGTATCTGGGGCCAACGTCCTGACTTTC	CASSPRLAVSGANVLTF
NA	TRBJ2-7	NA	12	TRBV28	TGTGCCAGCAGCCTCGGGGGATACGAGCAGTACTTC	CASSLGGYEQYF
TRBD1	TRBJ2-7	NA	14	TRBV15	TGTGCCACCAGCAGAGACAGGGGGAACTACGAGCAGTACTTC	CATSRDRGNYEQYF
TRBD2	TRBJ2-2	NA	15	TRBV9	TGTGCCAGCAGCGTTAGCGGGAGAGGCACCGGGGAGCTGTTTTTT	CASSVSGRGTGELFF
TRBD1	TRBJ2-7	NA	14	TRBV6-6	TGTGCCAGCATCCAGGGACAGTATTTCTACGAGCAGTACTTC	CASIQGQYFYEQYF
NA	TRBJ2-1	NA	12	TRBV4-1	TGCGCCAGCAGCCAGACCGGTGAGGATCAGTTCTTC	CASSQTGEDQFF
TRBD2	TRBJ2-1	NA	14	TRBV19	TGTGCCAGTAGTAATAGCGGGAGGGGGAGTGAGCAGTTCTTC	CASSNSGRGSEQFF
NA	TRBJ2-5	NA	13	TRBV19	TGTGCCAGTAGTATAGTTTGGGGGGAGACCCAGTACTTC	CASSIVWGETQYF
TRBD2	TRBJ2-5	NA	16	TRBV5-4	TGTGCCAGCAGCCCACCAGGGACTAGCCGAGGAGAGACCCAGTACTTC	CASSPPGTSRGETQYF
NA	TRBJ2-1	NA	12	TRBV6-4	TGTGCCAGAAGGGGTTCCTACAATGAGCAGTTCTTC	CARRGSYNEQFF
TRBD2	TRBJ2-3	once	17	TRBV10-3	TGTGCCATCAGTGAGTCCCCTGGCGGGAGCTACGCAGATACGCAGTATTTT	CAISESPGGSYADTQYF
NA	TRBJ1-2	NA	15	TRBV28	TGTGCCAGCAGTTTATTGGAAGGGTGGGCCTATGGCTACACCTTC	CASSLLEGWAYGYTF
NA	TRBJ1-4	once	14	TRBV2	TGTGCCAGCAGTCAACAGGGAGCTAATGAAAAACTGTTTTTT	CASSQQGANEKLFF
TRBD1	TRBJ2-1	NA	14	TRBV10-3	TGTGCCATCAGTGAAAGGGGATGGACAGGGGAGCAGTTCTTC	CAISERGWTGEQFF
NA	TRBJ1-4	NA	13	TRBV7-8	TGTGCCAGCAGCTTAGGGGGTTCGGATAAACTGTTTTTT	CASSLGGSDKLFF
NA	TRBJ2-4	NA	15	TRBV5-6	TGTGCCAGCAGCTTCGGGGGACTAGCCAAAAACATTCAGTACTTC	CASSFGGLAKNIQYF
NA	TRBJ2-7	NA	14	TRBV5-1	TGCGCCAGCAGCGCGGACACCAATTCCTACGAGCAGTACTTC	CASSADTNSYEQYF
NA	TRBJ1-2	NA	15	TRBV28	TGTGCCAGCAGTCGTCTTCAGGGGTTCTCTAACGGCTACACCTTC	CASSRLQGFSNGYTF
TRBD1	TRBJ1-3	NA	14	TRBV28	TGTGCCAGCAGTACAGGGGGTACTGGAAACACCATATATTTT	CASSTGGTGNTIYF
TRBD1	TRBJ1-2	NA	15	TRBV19	TGTGCCAGTAGTATCCCAGGGGGCTCCGCCTATGGCTACACCTTC	CASSIPGGSAYGYTF
TRBD1	TRBJ2-3	NA	15	TRBV9	TGTGCCAGCAGCGTAGACGGGACAGGGTCAGATACGCAGTATTTT	CASSVDGTGSDTQYF
TRBD1	TRBJ1-2	NA	13	TRBV23-1	TGCGCCAGAAGGACAGGATTTAACTATGGCTACACCTTC	CARRTGFNYGYTF
TRBD2	TRBJ2-1	NA	15	TRBV11-2	TGTGCCAGCAGCTTAGTTTCTAGCGGGAGGGCCGGGCAGTTCTTC	CASSLVSSGRAGQFF
NA	TRBJ1-2	once	16	TRBV19	TGTGCCAGTAGTACGGAGGGACGGAGGGTTAACTATGGCTACACCTTC	CASSTEGRRVNYGYTF
NA	TRBJ1-1	NA	14	TRBV19	TGTGCCAGTAGTAGGACAGCTTTGAACACTGAAGCTTTCTTT	CASSRTALNTEAFF
NA	TRBJ2-5	NA	16	TRBV27	TGTGCCAGCAGTTTATGGACCAGGGATACCCAAGAGACCCAGTACTTC	CASSLWTRDTQETQYF
TRBD1	TRBJ2-2	NA	14	TRBV6-5	TGTGCCAGCAGTACCACAGGGGGACCCGGGGAGCTGTTTTTT	CASSTTGGPGELFF
TRBD2	TRBJ2-1	NA	16	TRBV7-8	TGTGCCAGCAGCTTATACAGGACTAGCGGTTACAATGAGCAGTTCTTC	CASSLYRTSGYNEQFF
NA	TRBJ2-2	NA	17	TRBV14	TGTGCCAGCAGCCAAGGAGGCGAACTCAGAAACACCGGGGAGCTGTTTTTT	CASSQGGELRNTGELFF
NA	TRBJ1-2	once	15	TRBV6-5	TGTGCCAGCCCCCATGGGACAAGCACTAACTATGGCTACACCTTC	CASPHGTSTNYGYTF
NA	TRBJ2-4	NA	12	TRBV7-9	TGTGCCAGCAGCCGGGACTTGGGCATTCAGTACTTC	CASSRDLGIQYF
NA	TRBJ2-1	NA	16	TRBV18	TGTGCCAGCTCACCATTGGGACAAGGCCGGGTGAATGAGCAGTTCTTC	CASSPLGQGRVNEQFF
NA	TRBJ1-3	NA	16	TRBV9	TGTGCCAGCAGTTGGGGGGTGGGTGAGTCTGGAAACACCATATATTTT	CASSWGVGESGNTIYF
NA	TRBJ1-4	NA	16	TRBV18	TGTGCCAGCTCACCACCCGGGGCTGGAGACGGTGAAAAACTGTTTTTT	CASSPPGAGDGEKLFF
NA	TRBJ1-5	NA	15	TRBV2	TGTGCCAGCAGTGGGGTGGGCGGGAACAATCAGCCCCAGCATTTT	CASSGVGGNNQPQHF
TRBD1	TRBJ1-5	NA	15	TRBV7-8	TGTGCCAGCAGCTTAGGATGGGACAGGGCTCAGCCCCAGCATTTT	CASSLGWDRAQPQHF
TRBD1	TRBJ1-2	NA	15	TRBV18	TGTGCCAGCTCCCTTGGACAGGGGCCTAACTATGGCTACACCTTC	CASSLGQGPNYGYTF
NA	TRBJ1-2	NA	12	TRBV10-2	TGCGCCACTTCGGGATCCAACTATGGCTACACCTTC	CATSGSNYGYTF
NA	TRBJ2-7	NA	13	TRBV5-1	TGCGCCAGCAGCCCTCGGCGAACCTACGAGCAGTACTTC	CASSPRRTYEQYF
NA	TRBJ2-3	NA	15	TRBV11-2	TGTGCCAGCAGCCGGGACCCAACAAACACAGATACGCAGTATTTT	CASSRDPTNTDTQYF
NA	TRBJ2-7	NA	14	TRBV19	TGTGCCAGTAGTATGGCAGGGGCCTCTGACGAGCAGTACTTC	CASSMAGASDEQYF
NA	TRBJ1-3	NA	16	TRBV19	TGTGCCAGTAGTATGTCTGCCGCAATAAGGGGAAACACCATATATTTT	CASSMSAAIRGNTIYF
TRBD1	TRBJ1-2	NA	15	TRBV7-8	TGTGCCAGCAGCTTTACAGCCGGGACAGACTATGGCTACACCTTC	CASSFTAGTDYGYTF
NA	TRBJ2-7	NA	13	TRBV10-2	TGCGCCAGCATGGGACGGGATGGCTACGAGCAGTACTTC	CASMGRDGYEQYF
NA	TRBJ1-4	NA	13	TRBV25-1	TGTGCCTCGGCGGCCACAACTAATGAAAAACTGTTTTTT	CASAATTNEKLFF
NA	TRBJ1-1	NA	14	TRBV11-2	TGTGCCAGCAGCGCGGCAGGGTGGAACACTGAAGCTTTCTTT	CASSAAGWNTEAFF
TRBD1	TRBJ2-1	NA	16	TRBV6-6	TGTGCCAGCAGTCTCCGGGACAGAACCTCCTACAATGAGCAGTTCTTC	CASSLRDRTSYNEQFF
TRBD1	TRBJ1-6	NA	16	TRBV27	TGTGCCAGCAGTTCCTACAGGGGGGCGGTCAATTCACCCCTCCACTTT	CASSSYRGAVNSPLHF
TRBD2	TRBJ2-3	NA	14	TRBV5-1	TGCGCCAGCAGCTTGGGACTAGCGGGAGTGGAGCAGTATTTT	CASSLGLAGVEQYF
TRBD1	TRBJ1-5	NA	13	TRBV30	TGTGCCTGCGGGACAGGGTTGGAACAGCCCCAGCATTTT	CACGTGLEQPQHF
NA	TRBJ2-7	NA	9	TRBV9	TGTGCCGGAGTCTACGAGCAGTACTTC	CAGVYEQYF